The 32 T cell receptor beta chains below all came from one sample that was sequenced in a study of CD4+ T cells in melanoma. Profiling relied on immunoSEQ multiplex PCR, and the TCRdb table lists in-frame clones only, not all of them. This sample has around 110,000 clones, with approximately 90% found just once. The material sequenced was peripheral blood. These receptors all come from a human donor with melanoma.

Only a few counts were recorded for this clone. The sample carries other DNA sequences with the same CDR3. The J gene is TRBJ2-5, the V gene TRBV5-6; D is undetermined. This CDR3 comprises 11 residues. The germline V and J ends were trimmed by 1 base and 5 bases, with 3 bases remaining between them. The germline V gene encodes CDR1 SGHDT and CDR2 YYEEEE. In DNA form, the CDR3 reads TGTGCCAGCAGCTTGAGGGAGACCCAGTACTTC. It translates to CASSLRETQYF.

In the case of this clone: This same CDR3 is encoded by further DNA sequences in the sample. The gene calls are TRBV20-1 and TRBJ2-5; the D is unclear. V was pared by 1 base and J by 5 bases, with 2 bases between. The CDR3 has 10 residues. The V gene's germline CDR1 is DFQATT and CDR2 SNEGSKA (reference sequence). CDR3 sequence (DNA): TGCAGTGCTAGAGCGGAGACCCAGTACTTC. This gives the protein CSARAETQYF.

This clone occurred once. The CDR3 here is CASSNSGRASETQYF. CDR3 coding DNA: TGTGCCAGCAGTAATAGCGGGAGGGCCTCAGAGACCCAGTACTTC. This chain uses TRBV6-6 with TRBJ2-5, with 11 bases fitting TRBD2. Germline assignment: CDR1 MNHNY and CDR2 SVGAGI (reference sequence). CDR3 length equals 15 residues. The V gene end was trimmed by 5 bases and the J gene end by 4 bases; junction bases not matched to a gene: 6.

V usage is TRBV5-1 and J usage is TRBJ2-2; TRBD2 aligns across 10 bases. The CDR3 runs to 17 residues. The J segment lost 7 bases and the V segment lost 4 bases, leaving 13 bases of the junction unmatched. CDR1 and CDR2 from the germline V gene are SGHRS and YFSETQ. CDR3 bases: TGCGCCAGCAGCCCCGGTACTAGCGGGGCAACGGGCGGGGAGCTGTTTTTT. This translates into CASSPGTSGATGGELFF. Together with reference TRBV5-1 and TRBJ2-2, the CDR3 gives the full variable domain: KAGVTQTPRYLIKTRGQQVTLSCSPISGHRSVSWYQQTPGQGLQFLFEYFSETQRNKGNFPGRFSGRQFSNSRSEMNVSTLELGDSALYLCASSPGTSGATGGELFFGEGSRLTVL.

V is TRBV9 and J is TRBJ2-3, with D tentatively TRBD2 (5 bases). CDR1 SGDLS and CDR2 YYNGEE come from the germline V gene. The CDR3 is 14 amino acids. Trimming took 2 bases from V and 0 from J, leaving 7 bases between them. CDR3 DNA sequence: TGTGCCAGCAGCGTGGGCGGGAGCACAGATACGCAGTATTTT. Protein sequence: CASSVGGSTDTQYF. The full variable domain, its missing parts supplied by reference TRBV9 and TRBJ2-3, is DSGVTQTPKHLITATGQRVTLRCSPRSGDLSVYWYQQSLDQGLQFLIQYYNGEERAKGNILERFSAQQFPDLHSELNLSSLELGDSALYFCASSVGGSTDTQYFGPGTRLTVL.

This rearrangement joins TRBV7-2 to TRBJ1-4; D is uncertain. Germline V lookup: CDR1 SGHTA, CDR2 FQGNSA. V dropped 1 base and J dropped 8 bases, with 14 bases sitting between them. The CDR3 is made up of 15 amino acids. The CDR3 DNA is TGTGCCAGCAGCTTAGGGGCACCCGGTACAGAAAAACTGTTTTTT. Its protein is CASSLGAPGTEKLFF.

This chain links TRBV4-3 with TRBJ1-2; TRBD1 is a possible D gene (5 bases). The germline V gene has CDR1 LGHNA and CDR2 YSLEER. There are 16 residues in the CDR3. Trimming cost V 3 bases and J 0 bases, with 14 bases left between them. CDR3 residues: CASSQGLRDSNYGYTF. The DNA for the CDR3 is TGCGCCAGCAGCCAGGGTTTGAGGGACTCTAACTATGGCTACACCTTC.

The DNA of the CDR3 is TGTGCCAGCTTCCCCCAGGGACAGACCTACGAGCAGTACTTC. It encodes CASFPQGQTYEQYF. The chain has TRBV28 and TRBJ2-7, with 7 bases lining up with TRBD1. The CDR3 covers 14 residues. The germline CDR1 and CDR2 sequences are MDHEN and SYDVKM. Trimming removed 8 bases from V and 2 bases from J; junction bases left unmatched: 9.

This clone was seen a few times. The CDR3 loop reads CASSSRQYNQPQHF. The CDR3 DNA reads TGTGCCAGCAGTTCGCGACAGTACAATCAGCCCCAGCATTTT. This sequence joins TRBV27 and TRBJ1-5; D might be TRBD1 (5 bases). Looked up from germline, CDR1 is MNHEY and CDR2 is SMNVEV (reference sequence). Between the trimmed V and J ends, which lost 4 bases and 3 bases, there was a span of 10 bases. CDR3 length: 14 amino acids.

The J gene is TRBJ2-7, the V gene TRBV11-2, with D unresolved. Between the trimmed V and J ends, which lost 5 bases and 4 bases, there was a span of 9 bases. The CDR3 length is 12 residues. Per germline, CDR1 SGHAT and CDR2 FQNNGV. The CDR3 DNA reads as TGTGCCAGCAGCGCCGCCTCATACGAGCAGTACTTC. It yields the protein CASSAASYEQYF.

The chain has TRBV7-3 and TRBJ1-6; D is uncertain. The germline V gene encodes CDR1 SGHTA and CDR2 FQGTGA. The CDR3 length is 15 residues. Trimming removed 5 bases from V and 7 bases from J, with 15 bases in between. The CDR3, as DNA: TGTGCCAGCAGCGTCGACGGAGGATTAAATTCACCCCTCCACTTT. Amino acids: CASSVDGGLNSPLHF.

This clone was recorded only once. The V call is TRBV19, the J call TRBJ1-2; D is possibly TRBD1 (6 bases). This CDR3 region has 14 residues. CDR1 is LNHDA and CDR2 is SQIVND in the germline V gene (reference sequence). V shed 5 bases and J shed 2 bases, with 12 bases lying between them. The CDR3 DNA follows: TGTGCCAGTAGTTACGGACAGATAAACTATGGCTACACCTTC. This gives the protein CASSYGQINYGYTF.

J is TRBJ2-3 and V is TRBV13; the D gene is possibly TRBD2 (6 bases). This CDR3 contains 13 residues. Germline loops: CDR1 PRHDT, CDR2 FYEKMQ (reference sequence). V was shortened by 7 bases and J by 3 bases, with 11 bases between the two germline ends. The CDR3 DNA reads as TGTGCCAGCACCCTGGCGGGGACAGATACGCAGTATTTT. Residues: CASTLAGTDTQYF.

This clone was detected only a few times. Here the CDR3 reads CAWSTLSNQPQHF. For the CDR3, the DNA is TGTGCCTGGAGTACACTTAGCAATCAGCCCCAGCATTTT. The rearrangement joins TRBV30 to TRBJ1-5; no clear D gene. The CDR3 runs to 13 residues. The germline CDR1 and CDR2 sequences are GTSNPN and SVGIG (reference sequence). The V end lost 2 bases, the J end lost 0 bases, and 5 bases lay between the germline ends. Combining the CDR3 with reference TRBV30 and TRBJ1-5 gives the whole variable domain SQTIHQWPATLVQPVGSPLSLECTVEGTSNPNLYWYRQAAGRGLQLLFYSVGIGQISSEVPQNLSASRPQDRQFILSSKKLLLSDSGFYLCAWSTLSNQPQHFGDGTRLSIL.

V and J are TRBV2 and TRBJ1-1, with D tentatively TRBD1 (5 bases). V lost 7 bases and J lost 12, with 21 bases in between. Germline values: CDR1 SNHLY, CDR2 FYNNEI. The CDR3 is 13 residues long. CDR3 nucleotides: TGTGCCAGCAAGGTCAACATGGGGACGGAATCTTTCTTT. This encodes CASKVNMGTESFF. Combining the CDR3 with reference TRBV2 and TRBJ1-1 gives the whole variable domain EPEVTQTPSHQVTQMGQEVILRCVPISNHLYFYWYRQILGQKVEFLVSFYNNEISEKSEIFDDQFSVERPDGSNFTLKIRSTKLEDSAMYFCASKVNMGTESFFGQGTRLTVV.

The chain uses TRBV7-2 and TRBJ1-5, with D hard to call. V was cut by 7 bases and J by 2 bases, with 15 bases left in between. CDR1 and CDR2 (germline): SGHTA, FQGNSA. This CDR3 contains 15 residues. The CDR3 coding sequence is TGTGCCAGCACCCAGGCGGCAGTGGGCAATCAGCCCCAGCATTTT. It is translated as CASTQAAVGNQPQHF.

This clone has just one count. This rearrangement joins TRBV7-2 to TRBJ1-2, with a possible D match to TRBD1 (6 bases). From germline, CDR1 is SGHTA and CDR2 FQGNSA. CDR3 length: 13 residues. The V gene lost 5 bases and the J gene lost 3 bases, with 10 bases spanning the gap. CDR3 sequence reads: CASSGWTDYGYTF. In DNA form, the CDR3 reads TGTGCCAGCAGCGGGTGGACAGACTATGGCTACACCTTC. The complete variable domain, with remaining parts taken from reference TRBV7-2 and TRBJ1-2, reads GAGVSQSPSNKVTEKGKDVELRCDPISGHTALYWYRQSLGQGLEFLIYFQGNSAPDKSGLPSDRFSAERTGGSVSTLTIQRTQQEDSAVYLCASSGWTDYGYTFGSGTRLTVV.

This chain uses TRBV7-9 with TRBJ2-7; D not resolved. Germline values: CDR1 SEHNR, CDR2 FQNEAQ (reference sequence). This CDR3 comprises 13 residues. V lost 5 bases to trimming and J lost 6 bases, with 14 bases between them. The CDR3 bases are TGTGCCAGCAGCCGAATTCTGGGTGGCGAGCAGTACTTC. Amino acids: CASSRILGGEQYF.

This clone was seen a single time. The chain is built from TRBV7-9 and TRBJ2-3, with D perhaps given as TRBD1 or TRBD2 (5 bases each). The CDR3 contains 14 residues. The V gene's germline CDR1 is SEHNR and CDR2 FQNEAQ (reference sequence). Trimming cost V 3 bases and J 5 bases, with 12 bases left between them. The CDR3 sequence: CASSLGRVGDTQYF. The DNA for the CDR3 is TGTGCCAGCAGCTTGGGGCGGGTCGGAGATACGCAGTATTTT.

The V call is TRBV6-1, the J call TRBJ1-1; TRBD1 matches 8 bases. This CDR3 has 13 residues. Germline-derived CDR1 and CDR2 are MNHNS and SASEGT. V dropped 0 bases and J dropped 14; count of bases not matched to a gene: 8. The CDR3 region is CASSEAGGQANFF. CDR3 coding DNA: TGTGCCAGCAGTGAAGCGGGGGGACAGGCTAACTTCTTT.

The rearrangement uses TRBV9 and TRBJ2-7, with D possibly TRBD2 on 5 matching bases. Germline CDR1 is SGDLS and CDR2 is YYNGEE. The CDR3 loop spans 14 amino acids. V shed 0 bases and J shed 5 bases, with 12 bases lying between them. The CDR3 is CASSVASGWNEQYF. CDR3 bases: TGTGCCAGCAGCGTAGCATCGGGATGGAACGAGCAGTACTTC. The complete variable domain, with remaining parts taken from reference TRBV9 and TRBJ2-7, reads DSGVTQTPKHLITATGQRVTLRCSPRSGDLSVYWYQQSLDQGLQFLIQYYNGEERAKGNILERFSAQQFPDLHSELNLSSLELGDSALYFCASSVASGWNEQYFGPGTRLTVT.

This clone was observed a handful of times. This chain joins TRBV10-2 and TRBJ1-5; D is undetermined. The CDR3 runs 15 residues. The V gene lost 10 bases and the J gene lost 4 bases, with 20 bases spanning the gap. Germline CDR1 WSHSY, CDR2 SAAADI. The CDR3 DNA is TGCGCCACCTGTCGAACCCCTCGGGGTAATCAGCCCCAGCATTTT. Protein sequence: CATCRTPRGNQPQHF.

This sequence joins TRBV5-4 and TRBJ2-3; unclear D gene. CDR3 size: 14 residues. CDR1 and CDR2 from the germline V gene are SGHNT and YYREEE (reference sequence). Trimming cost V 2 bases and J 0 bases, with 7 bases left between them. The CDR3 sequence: CASSFSGSTDTQYF. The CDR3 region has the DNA TGTGCCAGCAGCTTCAGTGGCAGCACAGATACGCAGTATTTT.

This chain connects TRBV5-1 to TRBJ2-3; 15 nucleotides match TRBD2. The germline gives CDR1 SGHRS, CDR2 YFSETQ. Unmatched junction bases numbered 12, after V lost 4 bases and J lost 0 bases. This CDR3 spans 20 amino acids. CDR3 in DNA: TGCGCCAGCAGCCCTGGACTAGCGGGAGGGGGAGTGTCTAGCACAGATACGCAGTATTTT. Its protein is CASSPGLAGGGVSSTDTQYF.

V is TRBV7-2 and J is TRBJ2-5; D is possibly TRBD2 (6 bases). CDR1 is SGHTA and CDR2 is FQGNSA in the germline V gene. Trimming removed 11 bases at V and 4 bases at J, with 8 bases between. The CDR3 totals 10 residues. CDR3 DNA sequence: TGTGCCGGGGGGAGAGAGACCCAGTACTTC. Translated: CAGGRETQYF.

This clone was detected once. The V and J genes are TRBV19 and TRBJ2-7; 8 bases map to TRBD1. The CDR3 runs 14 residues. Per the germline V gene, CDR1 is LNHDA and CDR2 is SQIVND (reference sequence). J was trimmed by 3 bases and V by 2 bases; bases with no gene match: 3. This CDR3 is CASSITGGLYEQYF. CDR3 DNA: TGTGCCAGTAGTATAACAGGGGGTCTCTACGAGCAGTACTTC. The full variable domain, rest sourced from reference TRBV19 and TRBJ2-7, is DGGITQSPKYLFRKEGQNVTLSCEQNLNHDAMYWYRQDPGQGLRLIYYSQIVNDFQKGDIAEGYSVSREKKESFPLTVTSAQKNPTAFYLCASSITGGLYEQYFGPGTRLTVT.

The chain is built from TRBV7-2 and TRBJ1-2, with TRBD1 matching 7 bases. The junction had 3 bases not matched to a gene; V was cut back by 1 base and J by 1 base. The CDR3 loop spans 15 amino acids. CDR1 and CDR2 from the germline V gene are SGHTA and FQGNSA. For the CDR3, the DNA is TGTGCCAGCAGCTTAGTTACAGGGGTTAACTATGGCTACACCTTC. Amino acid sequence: CASSLVTGVNYGYTF.

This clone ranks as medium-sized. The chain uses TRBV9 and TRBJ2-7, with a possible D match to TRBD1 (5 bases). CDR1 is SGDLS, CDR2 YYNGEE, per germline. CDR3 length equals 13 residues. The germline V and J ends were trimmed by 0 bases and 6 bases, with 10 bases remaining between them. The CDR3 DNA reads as TGTGCCAGCAGCGTAGCCCAGGGTGGCGAGCAGTACTTC. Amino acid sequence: CASSVAQGGEQYF.

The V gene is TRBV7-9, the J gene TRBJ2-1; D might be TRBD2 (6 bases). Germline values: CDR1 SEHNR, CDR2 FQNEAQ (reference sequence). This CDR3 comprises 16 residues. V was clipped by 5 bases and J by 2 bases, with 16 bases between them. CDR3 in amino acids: CASSTRLVSAYNEQFF. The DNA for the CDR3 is TGTGCCAGCAGCACCAGACTAGTTTCCGCCTACAATGAGCAGTTCTTC.

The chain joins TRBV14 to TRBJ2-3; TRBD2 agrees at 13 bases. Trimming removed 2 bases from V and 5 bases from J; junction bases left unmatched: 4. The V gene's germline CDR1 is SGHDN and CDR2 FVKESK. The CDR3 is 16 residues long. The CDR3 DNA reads TGTGCCAGCAGCCAACTACTAGCGGGGGGGCAAGATACGCAGTATTTT. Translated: CASSQLLAGGQDTQYF.

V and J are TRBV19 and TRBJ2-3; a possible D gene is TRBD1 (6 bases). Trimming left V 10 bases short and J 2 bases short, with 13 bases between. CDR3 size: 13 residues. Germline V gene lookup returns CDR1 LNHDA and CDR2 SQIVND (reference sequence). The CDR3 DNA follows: TGTGCCACCCAGACAGGCCTCACAGATACGCAGTATTTT. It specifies CATQTGLTDTQYF.

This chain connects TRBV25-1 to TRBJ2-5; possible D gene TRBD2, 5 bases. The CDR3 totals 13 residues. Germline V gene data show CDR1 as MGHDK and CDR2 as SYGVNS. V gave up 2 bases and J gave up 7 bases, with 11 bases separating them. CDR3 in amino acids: CASSELAGGTQYF. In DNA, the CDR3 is TGTGCCAGCAGTGAACTAGCAGGAGGGACCCAGTACTTC.